The source of this T cell receptor (beta chain) is a study of shared clonotypes between healthy human individuals. Study-wide background: Participating donors consisted of a couple of women and a few men aged 18 to 49.

After removal of 5 bases from V and 5 bases from J, the junction contained 9 bases not matched to a gene. The CDR3 is made up of 16 amino acids. Germline V gives CDR1 ENHRY, CDR2 SYGVKD. Repertoires were generated with immunoSEQ multiplex PCR, while TCRdb's copy carries only in-frame clones and drops some. The profile covers a few million clones, with more than 90% appearing a single time and over 0.12% taken by the ten largest. This chain uses TRBV10-3 with TRBJ2-7; 13 bases agree with TRBD2. The material sequenced was naive CD4+ T cells sorted from blood. Subset denoted: CD45RA+ positively selected. This receptor was taken from a man aged 18 to 29 in good health. In DNA, the CDR3 is TGTGCCATCAGTAATCCGCGGACTAGCGGGAGCGACGAGCAGTACTTC. Protein sequence: CAISNPRTSGSDEQYF.